These 3 T cell receptor beta chains were all obtained from the same sample, sequenced in a study of cytotoxic CD8 clonotypes in ibrutinib-treated CLL. TCRdb keeps only in-frame clones here, not all; method: immunoSEQ multiplex PCR. The table has 130,000 or so clones, 60% to 80% seen once. Specimen: PBMCs, collected after 12 months of ibrutinib treatment. The receptors stem from a human donor with chronic lymphocytic leukemia.

V is TRBV28 and J is TRBJ2-7; unclear D gene. The CDR3 length is 11 residues. Germline lookup yields CDR1 MDHEN and CDR2 SYDVKM. The V and J ends lost 10 bases and 9 bases respectively, with 16 bases between them. CDR3 DNA sequence: TGTGCCACCAGAGGTGGTCGCACGCAGTACTTC. This translates into CATRGGRTQYF.

This chain links TRBV28 with TRBJ1-3, with a possible D match to TRBD1 (5 bases). CDR1 is MDHEN and CDR2 is SYDVKM in the germline V gene. This CDR3 has 14 amino acids. The V end was cut by 5 bases, the J end by 4 bases, with 12 bases between. As DNA, the CDR3 is TGTGCCAGCAGTGCCAGGTACAGGGGAAACACCATATATTTT. Translation gives CASSARYRGNTIYF.

This chain links TRBV6-5 with TRBJ2-3, with a possible D match to TRBD2 (6 bases). Trimming shortened V by 2 bases and J by 0 bases, and 9 bases separated the two germline ends. Germline assignment: CDR1 MNHEY and CDR2 SVGAGI. This CDR3 comprises 15 residues. The CDR3 reads CASSYRGKSTDTQYF. The DNA for the CDR3 is TGTGCCAGCAGTTACCGGGGGAAGAGCACAGATACGCAGTATTTT.